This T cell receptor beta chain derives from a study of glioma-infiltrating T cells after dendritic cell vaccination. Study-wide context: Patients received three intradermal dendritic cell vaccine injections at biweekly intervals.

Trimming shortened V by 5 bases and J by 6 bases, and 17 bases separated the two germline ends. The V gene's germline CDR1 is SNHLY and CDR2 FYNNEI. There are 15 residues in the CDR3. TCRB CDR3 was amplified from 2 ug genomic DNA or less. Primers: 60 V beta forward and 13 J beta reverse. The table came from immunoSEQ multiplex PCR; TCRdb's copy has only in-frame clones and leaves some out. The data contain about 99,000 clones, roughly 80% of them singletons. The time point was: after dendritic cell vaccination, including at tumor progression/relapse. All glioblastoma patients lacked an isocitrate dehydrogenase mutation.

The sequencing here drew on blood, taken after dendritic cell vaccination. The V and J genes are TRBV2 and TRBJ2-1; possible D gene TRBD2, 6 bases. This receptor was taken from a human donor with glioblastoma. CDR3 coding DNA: TGTGCCAGCAGTCTCCGGAGGGGCTGGGGCAATGAGCAGTTCTTC. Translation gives CASSLRRGWGNEQFF.